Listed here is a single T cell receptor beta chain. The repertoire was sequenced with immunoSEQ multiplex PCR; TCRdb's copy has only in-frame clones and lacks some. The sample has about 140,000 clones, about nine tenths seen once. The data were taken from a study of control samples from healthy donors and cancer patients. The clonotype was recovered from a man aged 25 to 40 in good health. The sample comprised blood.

The CDR3 sequence: CASSLPGQASGNTIYF. CDR3 sequence (DNA): TGTGCCAGCAGTTTACCGGGACAGGCCTCTGGAAACACCATATATTTT. The V and J genes are TRBV28 and TRBJ1-3; TRBD1 agrees at 8 bases. There are 16 residues in the CDR3. V lost 2 bases to trimming and J lost 0 bases; unmatched junction nucleotides: 3. Germline values: CDR1 MDHEN, CDR2 SYDVKM.